What follows are 12 T cell receptor beta chains derived from one specimen sequenced in a study of blood T cell repertoires in COVID-19. Measured with immunoSEQ multiplex PCR; TCRdb has only the in-frame clones, and not every one. This table holds 150,000 or so clones, 80% to 90% found once. The sample was peripheral blood. All receptors derive from a young man with COVID-19, enrolled during active disease.

This clone has only one observation. V is TRBV7-9 and J is TRBJ2-2, with D perhaps TRBD1 (6 bases). CDR1 is SEHNR, CDR2 FQNEAQ, per germline (reference sequence). The CDR3 has 15 residues. Trimming cost V 1 base and J 0 bases, with 6 bases left between them. CDR3 bases: TGTGCCAGCAGCTTAGGGACAGCGAACACCGGGGAGCTGTTTTTT. This encodes CASSLGTANTGELFF.

The chain has TRBV5-6 and TRBJ1-1, with 10 nucleotides matching TRBD1. This CDR3 has 15 amino acids. V was clipped by 4 bases and J by 5 bases; unmatched bases: 8. The germline gives CDR1 SGHDT, CDR2 YYEEEE. CDR3 bases: TGTGCCAGCAGCCTACATGGACAGGGGGGGACTGAAGCTTTCTTT. It specifies CASSLHGQGGTEAFF.

The rearrangement joins TRBV30 to TRBJ2-7, with D possibly matching TRBD1 (6 bases). The CDR3 has 13 amino acids. Germline CDR1 and CDR2: GTSNPN and SVGIG (reference sequence). V was shortened by 2 bases and J by 2 bases, with 10 bases between the two germline ends. In nucleotides, the CDR3 is TGTGCCTGGAGTCGGACAGCCACCTACGAGCAGTACTTC. Encoded protein: CAWSRTATYEQYF.

The V gene is TRBV15, the J gene TRBJ2-7, with 7 bases fitting TRBD2. The CDR3 sequence is 16 residues long. The germline V gene has CDR1 LNHNV and CDR2 YYDKDF (reference sequence). V was clipped by 0 bases and J by 4 bases; unmatched bases: 9. This CDR3 is CATSRDPSGSNYEQYF. The CDR3 bases are TGTGCCACCAGCAGAGATCCTAGCGGAAGTAATTACGAGCAGTACTTC.

The chain combines TRBV7-9 with TRBJ1-5; no firm D call. Trimming removed 1 base from V and 7 bases from J, with 8 bases in between. The germline gives CDR1 SEHNR, CDR2 FQNEAQ (reference sequence). This CDR3 comprises 13 residues. In DNA, the CDR3 is TGTGCCAGCAGCTTAGGGTCGAGGCAGCCCCAGCATTTT. This sequence encodes CASSLGSRQPQHF.

The sample holds a few counts of this clone. The chain joins TRBV9 to TRBJ2-1; TRBD2 aligns across 11 bases. Germline V CDR1 and CDR2: SGDLS, YYNGEE. The V and J ends lost 3 bases and 2 bases, in that order; junction bases with no gene match: 7. The CDR3 is 17 residues long. The CDR3 DNA follows: TGTGCCAGCAGCGGGTCTATAGCGGGAGGGACCTACAATGAGCAGTTCTTC. Amino acid sequence: CASSGSIAGGTYNEQFF.

This sequence joins TRBV5-4 and TRBJ1-5; TRBD1 matches at 10 bases. Per germline, CDR1 SGHNT and CDR2 YYREEE (reference sequence). Trimming cost V 0 bases and J 4 bases; bases outside gene matches: 4. This CDR3 comprises 16 residues. CDR3 residues: CASSLGGQGVNQPQHF. The CDR3 bases are TGTGCCAGCAGCTTGGGTGGACAGGGGGTAAATCAGCCCCAGCATTTT.

V is TRBV15 and J is TRBJ2-3; 11 nucleotides align to TRBD2. The J segment lost 5 bases and the V segment lost 0 bases, leaving 1 base of the junction unmatched. The CDR3 has 15 amino acids. The V gene's germline CDR1 is LNHNV and CDR2 YYDKDF (reference sequence). CDR3 sequence reads: CATSRETSGVDTQYF. The CDR3 region has the DNA TGTGCCACCAGCAGAGAGACTAGCGGGGTAGATACGCAGTATTTT.

The V gene is TRBV11-3, the J gene TRBJ2-7; no clear D gene. CDR3 length: 13 residues. The V end lost 1 base, the J end lost 0 bases, and 4 bases lay between the germline ends. Per germline, CDR1 SGHNT and CDR2 YENEEA. The CDR3 loop is CASSLGPSYEQYF. In DNA form, the CDR3 reads TGTGCCAGCAGCTTAGGGCCCTCCTACGAGCAGTACTTC. The full variable domain, completed using reference TRBV11-3 and TRBJ2-7, is EAGVVQSPRYKIIEKKQPVAFWCNPISGHNTLYWYLQNLGQGPELLIRYENEEAVDDSQLPKDRFSAERLKGVDSTLKIQPAELGDSAVYLCASSLGPSYEQYFGPGTRLTVT.

The CDR3 here is CASSINAGDVNETQYF. CDR3 DNA sequence: TGTGCCAGTAGTATCAATGCGGGAGATGTCAATGAGACCCAGTACTTC. The chain recombines TRBV19 with TRBJ2-5; 7 bases are shared with TRBD2. This CDR3 is 16 amino acids long. V gave up 3 bases and J gave up 5 bases; unmatched junction bases: 12. CDR1 is LNHDA, CDR2 SQIVND, per germline (reference sequence).

The gene calls are TRBV18 and TRBJ2-1; 11 bases are shared with TRBD2. CDR1 is KGHSH, CDR2 LQKENI, per germline. The CDR3 is 18 amino acids. V was clipped by 1 base and J by 6 bases; unmatched bases: 11. The CDR3 DNA reads as TGTGCCAGCTCACCACTTATTAGCGGGAGGGCCCTCGTCAATGAGCAGTTCTTC. Translated, it gives CASSPLISGRALVNEQFF.

V is TRBV3-1 (or the pseudogene TRBV3-2) and J is TRBJ2-7; 8 bases map to TRBD2. In germline, CDR1 is LGHDT, CDR2 YNNKEL (reference sequence). Germline trimming cut 1 base from V and 6 bases from J; bases unmatched to any gene: 8. CDR3 size: 15 residues. CDR3 DNA: TGTGCCAGCAGCCAAGTGGGTAGCGGGGAGAGCGAGCAGTACTTC. Translating gives CASSQVGSGESEQYF.